Presented here are 30 T cell receptor beta chains from one specimen sequenced in a study of blood T cells in healthy people across ages. A second roughly 6 to 12 cycle PCR used barcoded and J-beta primers. TCRdb re-called the 5' RACE reads through MiXCR, storing one row per CDR3 protein. The data hold under 2,000,000 distinct CDR3 sequences, with roughly 50% observed a single time. Specimen: blood. These receptors originate from a middle-aged woman in good health.

This chain connects TRBV28 to TRBJ2-5; a possible D gene is TRBD2 (6 bases). Trimming pared 3 bases from V and 13 bases from J, leaving 15 bases between. This CDR3 region has 12 residues. From germline, CDR1 is MDHEN and CDR2 SYDVKM. CDR3 loop: CASSFKNTGGYF. The CDR3 DNA reads TGTGCCAGCAGTTTTAAGAACACCGGGGGGTACTTC.

The V call is TRBV29-1, the J call TRBJ2-5; TRBD1 matches 8 bases. The DNA end lines up better with TRBJ2-7; the J call may be wrong. This CDR3 contains 17 residues. Germline V lookup: CDR1 SQVTM, CDR2 ANQGSEA. In DNA, the CDR3 is TGCAGCGTTGAAGATAAAAGCAGGGGGCTAGGGTCGGGCGAGCAGTACTTC. Residues: CSVEDKSRGLGSGEQYF.

This clonotype has ten or more counts. The chain combines TRBV29-1 with TRBJ2-7; 9 bases are a match to TRBD2. V lost 0 bases, J lost 2 bases, and 5 bases stayed unmatched. The CDR3 loop spans 15 amino acids. The germline V gene encodes CDR1 SQVTM and CDR2 ANQGSEA. The CDR3 nucleotides read TGCAGCGTTGAAGATCGTGGCGGGGGGGCCTACGAGCAGTACTTC. Translating gives CSVEDRGGGAYEQYF.

V gene TRBV6-1 combines with J gene TRBJ2-6; D is perhaps TRBD1 or TRBD2 (5 bases each). This CDR3 contains 16 residues. Germline lookup yields CDR1 MNHNS and CDR2 SASEGT. The V and J ends lost 3 bases and 0 bases respectively, with 9 bases between them. The CDR3 here is CASSDRDLSGANVLTF. DNA of the CDR3: TGTGCCAGCAGTGACCGGGACCTCTCTGGGGCCAACGTCCTGACTTTC.

The V gene is TRBV15, the J gene TRBJ2-7; D may be TRBD1 (5 bases). Deletions cut 5 bases from V and 3 bases from J, with 17 bases between. This CDR3 is 15 amino acids long. The germline CDR1 and CDR2 sequences are LNHNV and YYDKDF (reference sequence). The CDR3 loop is CATSSYGRAIYEQYF. In DNA form, the CDR3 reads TGTGCCACCAGCTCCTATGGCAGGGCCATCTACGAGCAGTACTTC.

The chain uses TRBV20-1 and TRBJ2-7, with 14 bases that match TRBD2. The CDR3 runs to 15 residues. Germline V lookup: CDR1 DFQATT, CDR2 SNEGSKA (reference sequence). Unmatched junction bases numbered 3, after V lost 3 bases and J lost 2 bases. In nucleotides, the CDR3 is TGCAGTGCTAGGGGGACTAGCGGGGGAACCTACGAGCAGTACTTC. It encodes CSARGTSGGTYEQYF.

V usage is TRBV7-9 and J usage is TRBJ2-3; TRBD2 might be the D (6 bases). V was clipped by 1 base and J by 2 bases, with 13 bases between them. This CDR3 comprises 16 residues. Germline V CDR1 and CDR2: SEHNR, FQNEAQ (reference sequence). The CDR3, as DNA: TGTGCCAGCAGCTTAGACGGCGGCGGGGACACAGATACGCAGTATTTT. It translates to CASSLDGGGDTDTQYF.

The genes are TRBV4-1 and TRBJ2-7; 7 bases are shared with TRBD1. Trimming at V came to 0 bases and at J to 1 base, leaving 12 bases not matched to a gene. CDR3 length equals 18 residues. Germline CDR1 MGHRA, CDR2 YSYEKL. The CDR3: CASSQEPLRTGTSYEQYF. The CDR3 DNA reads TGCGCCAGCAGCCAAGAACCTCTGAGGACAGGTACGTCCTACGAGCAGTACTTC.

This rearrangement joins TRBV9 to TRBJ2-7, with D tentatively TRBD2 (7 bases). This CDR3 is built from 14 residues. From germline, CDR1 is SGDLS and CDR2 YYNGEE. Trimming cost V 3 bases and J 7 bases, with 17 bases left between them. CDR3 region: CASSEGGGYNEQYF. The DNA of the CDR3 is TGTGCCAGCAGCGAGGGGGGGGGCTACAATGAGCAGTACTTC.

There are a few counts of this clonotype. V gene TRBV9 combines with J gene TRBJ2-3; TRBD2 might be the D (6 bases). The V end lost 0 bases, the J end lost 7 bases, and 15 bases lay between the germline ends. Germline values: CDR1 SGDLS, CDR2 YYNGEE. The CDR3 has 15 amino acids. CDR3 in amino acids: CASSVDGGVANTQYF. CDR3 DNA sequence: TGTGCCAGCAGCGTAGACGGAGGGGTTGCAAATACGCAGTATTTT.

This clonotype has more than one count but fewer than ten. The genes are TRBV4-3 and TRBJ2-6; tentative D call: TRBD2 (5 bases). This CDR3 is 16 amino acids long. CDR1 is LGHNA and CDR2 is YSLEER in the germline V gene. The V end lost 0 bases, the J end lost 0 bases, and 6 bases lay between the germline ends. This CDR3 reads CASSQDGLSGANVLTF. CDR3 in DNA: TGCGCCAGCAGCCAAGATGGACTCTCTGGGGCCAACGTCCTGACTTTC.

The J gene is TRBJ2-1, the V gene TRBV7-9, with a possible D match to TRBD2 (5 bases). V lost 6 bases and J lost 0, with 15 bases in between. The CDR3 totals 16 residues. The germline gives CDR1 SEHNR, CDR2 FQNEAQ (reference sequence). The DNA for the CDR3 is TGTGCCAGCAGTCTAAGCTCTAGCCACTCCTACAATGAGCAGTTCTTC. Translating gives CASSLSSSHSYNEQFF.

This clonotype was seen many times. The rearrangement joins TRBV6-5 to TRBJ2-3, with 10 bases identical to TRBD2. CDR1 and CDR2 from the germline V gene are MNHEY and SVGAGI. The J segment lost 0 bases and the V segment lost 6 bases, leaving 6 bases of the junction unmatched. This CDR3 has 16 residues. The DNA of the CDR3 is TGTGCCAGCAGACGCACTAGCGGGGCAAGCACAGATACGCAGTATTTT. The encoded protein is CASRRTSGASTDTQYF.

V usage is TRBV6-6 and J usage is TRBJ2-5; D not certain. The CDR3 is made up of 14 amino acids. V was trimmed by 7 bases and J by 3 bases, leaving 15 bases between them. The germline V gene has CDR1 MNHNY and CDR2 SVGAGI (reference sequence). Here the CDR3 reads CASIQDGSKETQYF. CDR3 nucleotides: TGTGCCAGCATTCAAGATGGCTCGAAAGAGACCCAGTACTTC.

This clonotype was recorded a few times. The genes are TRBV4-2 and TRBJ2-7, with a possible D match to TRBD2 (6 bases). The germline CDR1 and CDR2 sequences are LGHNA and YNFKEQ. The CDR3 runs 14 residues. Between the trimmed V and J ends, which lost 0 bases and 6 bases, there was a span of 12 bases. The CDR3 sequence is CASSQDRLVGEQYF. Written as DNA, the CDR3 is TGTGCCAGCAGCCAAGATCGACTAGTAGGCGAGCAGTACTTC.

The J gene is TRBJ2-1, the V gene TRBV4-3; D unclear. The CDR3 runs 16 residues. The ends were cut back, 1 base at V and 2 bases at J, with 12 bases in the middle. The germline V gene has CDR1 LGHNA and CDR2 YSLEER. The DNA of the CDR3 is TGCGCCAGCAGCCAAGTAAAGCCGTCCCCCTACAATGAGCAGTTCTTC. Protein: CASSQVKPSPYNEQFF.

This chain connects TRBV2 to TRBJ2-1; 10 positions agree with TRBD2. CDR1 is SNHLY, CDR2 FYNNEI, per germline. The J segment lost 9 bases and the V segment lost 7 bases, leaving 9 bases of the junction unmatched. The CDR3 consists of 14 residues. This CDR3 reads CASNQRGGSGEQFF. Written as DNA, the CDR3 is TGTGCCAGCAACCAGCGGGGGGGGTCAGGTGAGCAGTTCTTC.

This chain uses TRBV20-1 with TRBJ1-2; D remains ambiguous. Germline V CDR1 and CDR2: DFQATT, SNEGSKA (reference sequence). This CDR3 region has 15 residues. V was shortened by 2 bases and J by 0 bases, with 13 bases between the two germline ends. The CDR3 spells CSARSWRRTNYGYTF. In DNA form, the CDR3 reads TGCAGTGCTAGATCCTGGCGGCGAACTAACTATGGCTACACCTTC.

The rearrangement joins TRBV20-1 to TRBJ1-2; D is undetermined. The CDR3 is 12 residues long. V lost 4 bases to trimming and J lost 2 bases, with 8 bases between them. CDR1 is DFQATT, CDR2 SNEGSKA, per germline (reference sequence). The CDR3 nucleotides read TGCAGTGCTACACGGATGAACTATGGCTACACCTTC. Its translation: CSATRMNYGYTF.

This rearrangement joins TRBV7-2 to TRBJ1-2; D is uncertain. This CDR3 has 15 amino acids. Trimming removed 1 base from V and 5 bases from J, with 14 bases in between. Germline values: CDR1 SGHTA, CDR2 FQGNSA. Here the CDR3 DNA reads TGTGCCAGCAGCTTAGTTGCAGATCTGGTGTATGGCTACACCTTC. Translating gives CASSLVADLVYGYTF.

The V call is TRBV3-1, the J call TRBJ1-5, with D possibly matching TRBD1 (6 bases). Between the trimmed V and J ends, which lost 1 base and 0 bases, there was a span of 7 bases. Germline V gene sequence: CDR1 LGHDT, CDR2 YNNKEL (reference sequence). This CDR3 is built from 15 residues. The CDR3 loop reads CASSQGDNSNQPQHF. The CDR3 nucleotides read TGTGCCAGCAGCCAAGGGGACAATAGCAATCAGCCCCAGCATTTT.

The sample holds a few counts of this clonotype. The CDR3 nucleotides are TGCAGTGCTAGGGGAGTGGGCACTGAAGCTTTCTTT. Its protein product is CSARGVGTEAFF. The rearrangement joins TRBV20-1 to TRBJ1-1; D is uncertain. The germline V gene has CDR1 DFQATT and CDR2 SNEGSKA (reference sequence). The V end was cut by 3 bases, the J end by 4 bases, with 9 bases between. The CDR3 sequence is 12 residues long.

This clonotype was detected ten times or more. This chain links TRBV20-1 with TRBJ2-3, with 8 positions matching TRBD2. The V and J ends lost 5 bases and 1 base, in that order; junction bases with no gene match: 2. Per germline, CDR1 DFQATT and CDR2 SNEGSKA (reference sequence). The CDR3 contains 13 residues. The CDR3 spells CSARRGGTDTQYF. In nucleotides, the CDR3 is TGCAGTGCTCGGCGGGGGGGCACAGATACGCAGTATTTT.

This clonotype was detected only a few times. The junction departs from germline at one end; a sequencing error may be responsible. The DNA of the CDR3 is TGCGCCAGCAGTCAAGTCGGGCCGCAGAATGAAGCTTTCTTT. Translating gives CASSQVGPQNEAFF. V usage is TRBV4-1 and J usage is TRBJ1-1, with D unresolved. The germline CDR1 and CDR2 sequences are MGHRA and YSYEKL. CDR3 length: 14 residues.

The rearrangement joins TRBV11-2 to TRBJ2-1; D possibly corresponds to TRBD2 (6 bases). CDR1 is SGHAT and CDR2 is FQNNGV in the germline V gene. The CDR3 consists of 18 residues. Deletions cut 1 base from V and 4 bases from J, with 20 bases between. The DNA of the CDR3 is TGTGCCAGCAGCTTAGGGGCCTACGGGAGTTATTTATACAATGAGCAGTTCTTC. This gives the protein CASSLGAYGSYLYNEQFF.

This rearrangement joins TRBV9 to TRBJ1-2; 9 bases map to TRBD1. Germline V CDR1 and CDR2: SGDLS, YYNGEE. Trimming at V came to 4 bases and at J to 7 bases, leaving 8 bases not matched to a gene. The CDR3 contains 14 residues. The CDR3 loop is CASSLGTGNGGYTF. DNA of the CDR3: TGTGCCAGCAGCTTGGGGACAGGGAATGGTGGCTACACCTTC.

This sequence joins TRBV15 and TRBJ2-7; 7 bases agree with TRBD2. In germline, CDR1 is LNHNV, CDR2 YYDKDF (reference sequence). The trim removed 3 bases at V and 1 base at J, leaving 6 bases unmatched. The CDR3 sequence is 15 residues long. The CDR3 sequence is CATSSGASGSYEQYF. CDR3 sequence (DNA): TGTGCCACCAGCAGCGGGGCTAGCGGATCCTACGAGCAGTACTTC. The full variable domain, its missing parts supplied by reference TRBV15 and TRBJ2-7, is DAMVIQNPRYQVTQFGKPVTLSCSQTLNHNVMYWYQQKSSQAPKLLFHYYDKDFNNEADTPDNFQSRRPNTSFCFLDIRSPGLGDTAMYLCATSSGASGSYEQYFGPGTRLTVT.

Notes on this clonotype: One junction end disagrees with the germline gene, perhaps due to a read error. This chain joins TRBV6-2 or TRBV6-3 and TRBJ1-2, with 7 nucleotides matching TRBD1. Germline V gene lookup returns CDR1 MNHEY and CDR2 SVGEGT. The CDR3 loop spans 13 amino acids. The CDR3 loop reads CAGSPDRQGGYTF. In nucleotides, the CDR3 is TGTGCCGGCAGCCCGGACAGGCAAGGAGGCTACACCTTC.

The table lists this clonotype with many counts. The rearrangement links TRBV7-2 to TRBJ2-7; 8 nucleotides align to TRBD1. Germline-derived CDR1 and CDR2 are SGHTA and FQGNSA. The CDR3 covers 17 residues. Trimming removed 4 bases from V and 2 bases from J; junction bases left unmatched: 13. The CDR3 DNA is TGTGCCAGCAGCTCCCAGGGTGCCGGGACAGGTACCTACGAGCAGTACTTC. Translation gives CASSSQGAGTGTYEQYF.

The chain carries TRBV6-5 and TRBJ2-7; 10 bases are a match to TRBD1. V lost 6 bases to trimming and J lost 7 bases; unmatched junction nucleotides: 15. Germline V gives CDR1 MNHEY, CDR2 SVGAGI. The CDR3 totals 16 residues. DNA for the CDR3: TGTGCCAGCAGCTCAACTGCCGGGACAGGGGCCCATGAGCAGTACTTC. It is translated as CASSSTAGTGAHEQYF.